This TCR beta chain appears in the sequencing data of a study of neurological immune-mediated disorders. In its sample, this clonotype was seen many times. Its antigen is not known. TCRdb re-analysed the 5' RACE reads in MiXCR, keeping a single row per CDR3 protein. Here the sample spans tens of thousands of distinct CDR3 sequences, 4% to 6% being singletons. General study points: Among 34 multiple sclerosis patients, phylogenetic grouping put the repertoires of 18 into a single related-CDR3 cluster, a possible signature. HTLV-1-associated myelopathy had the most TCR clonal expansion, while multiple sclerosis had the least, a level that fell below healthy controls.

Specimen: PBMCs. The sequence derives from a man aged 18 to 29 with multiple sclerosis.

The CDR3 sequence is CAISDSSGTDTQYF. The CDR3 nucleotides read TGTGCCATCAGTGATTCGTCGGGGACAGATACGCAGTATTTT. The chain recombines TRBV10-3 with TRBJ2-3; tentative D call: TRBD2 (5 bases). Germline CDR1 ENHRY, CDR2 SYGVKD. V shed 3 bases and J shed 3 bases, with 10 bases lying between them. This CDR3 region has 14 residues.